This T cell receptor (beta chain) was recovered during a study of T cells in Graves' hyperthyroidism and ophthalmopathy. V was shortened by 2 bases and J by 2 bases, with 10 bases between the two germline ends. This CDR3 contains 15 residues. RNA transcripts yielded amplified TCR beta CDR3 regions. The TCR CDR3 first-round RT-PCR relied on the HTBI primer set. TCRdb reprocessed the multiplex PCR reads with MiXCR, giving one entry per CDR3 protein. Of approximately 610,000 distinct CDR3 sequences in the sample, roughly 15% were seen once. The specimen was blood. V and J are TRBV12-3 or TRBV12-4 and TRBJ1-5, with D possibly being TRBD1 (5 bases). The sequence derives from a woman between 40 and 55 years old with Graves' ophthalmopathy. The DNA of the CDR3 is TGTGCCAGCAGTTTATGGGACGGGGGCAATCAGCCCCAGCATTTT. The encoded protein is CASSLWDGGNQPQHF.